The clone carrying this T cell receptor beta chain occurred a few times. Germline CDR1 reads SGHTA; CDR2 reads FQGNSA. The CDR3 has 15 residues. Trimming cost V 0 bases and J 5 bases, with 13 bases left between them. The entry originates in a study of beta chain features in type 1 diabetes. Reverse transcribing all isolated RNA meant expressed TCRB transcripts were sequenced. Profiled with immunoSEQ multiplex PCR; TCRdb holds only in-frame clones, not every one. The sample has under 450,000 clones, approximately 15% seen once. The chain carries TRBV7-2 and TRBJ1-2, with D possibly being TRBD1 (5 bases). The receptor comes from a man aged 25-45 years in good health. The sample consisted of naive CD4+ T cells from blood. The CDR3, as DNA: TGTGCCAGCAGCTTAGCAGGCAGGGAACTATATGGCTACACCTTC. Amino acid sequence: CASSLAGRELYGYTF.